Presented here are 2 T cell receptor beta chains from one specimen sequenced in a study of control samples from healthy donors and cancer patients. The data were produced by immunoSEQ multiplex PCR, yet TCRdb's version contains in-frame clones alone and is incomplete. The data show around 82,000 clones, with more than 70% seen just once and around a fifth held by the top ten. Sequencing was performed on blood. The source of these receptors is a man aged 45-65 years in good health.

The V gene is TRBV7-7, the J gene TRBJ2-5; perhaps TRBD1 as D (6 bases). Germline CDR1 and CDR2: SSHAT and FNYEAQ (reference sequence). The CDR3 is 14 amino acids. The V end lost 5 bases, the J end lost 4 bases, and 14 bases lay between the germline ends. CDR3: CASSQTGPLETQYF. CDR3 DNA: TGTGCCAGCAGCCAAACAGGGCCCTTAGAGACCCAGTACTTC.

This chain links TRBV13 with TRBJ2-1; 8 nucleotides line up with TRBD2. Germline CDR1 PRHDT, CDR2 FYEKMQ (reference sequence). V shed 5 bases, J shed 2 bases, and the junction held 5 bases outside the gene matches. The CDR3 runs to 15 residues. CDR3 DNA sequence: TGTGCCAGCAGCCCGGGGGGGGCCGCCTACAATGAGCAGTTCTTC. This encodes CASSPGGAAYNEQFF.